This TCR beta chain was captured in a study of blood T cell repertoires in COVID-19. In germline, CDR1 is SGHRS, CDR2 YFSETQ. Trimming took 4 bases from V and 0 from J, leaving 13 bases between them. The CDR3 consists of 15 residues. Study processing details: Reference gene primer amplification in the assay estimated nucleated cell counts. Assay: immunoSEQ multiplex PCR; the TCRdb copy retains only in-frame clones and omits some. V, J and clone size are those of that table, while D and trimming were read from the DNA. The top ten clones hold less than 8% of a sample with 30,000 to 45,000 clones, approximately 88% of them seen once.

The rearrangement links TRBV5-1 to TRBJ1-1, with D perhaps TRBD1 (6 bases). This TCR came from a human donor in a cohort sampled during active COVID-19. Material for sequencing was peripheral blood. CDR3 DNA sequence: TGCGCCAGCAGCGACGGGGACACATTGAACACTGAAGCTTTCTTT. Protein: CASSDGDTLNTEAFF.